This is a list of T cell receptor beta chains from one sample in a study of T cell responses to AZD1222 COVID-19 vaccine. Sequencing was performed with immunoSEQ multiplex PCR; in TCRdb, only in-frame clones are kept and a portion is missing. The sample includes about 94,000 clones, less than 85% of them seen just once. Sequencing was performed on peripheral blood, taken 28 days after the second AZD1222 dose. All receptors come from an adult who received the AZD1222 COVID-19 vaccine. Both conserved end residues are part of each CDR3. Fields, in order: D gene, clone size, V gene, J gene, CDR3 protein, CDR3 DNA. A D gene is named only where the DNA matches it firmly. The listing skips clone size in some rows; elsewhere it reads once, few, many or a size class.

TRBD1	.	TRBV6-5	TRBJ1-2	CASSIQGGYGYTF	TGTGCCAGCAGTATACAGGGGGGGTATGGCTACACCTTC
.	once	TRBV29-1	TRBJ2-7	CSVGPGGSTWEQYF	TGCAGCGTTGGGCCAGGGGGGAGTACTTGGGAGCAGTACTTC
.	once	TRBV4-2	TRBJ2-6	CASSQSAQRRGANVLTF	TGTGCCAGCAGCCAGTCAGCCCAAAGGAGGGGGGCCAACGTCCTGACTTTC
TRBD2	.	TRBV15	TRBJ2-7	CATSRLGLAPVSQYF	TGTGCCACCAGCAGATTGGGACTAGCGCCTGTTTCGCAGTACTTC
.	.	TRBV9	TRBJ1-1	CASRLGPSNTEAFF	TGTGCCAGTCGGTTGGGCCCTTCGAACACTGAAGCTTTCTTT
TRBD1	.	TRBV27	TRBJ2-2	CASSPTQGGLTGELFF	TGTGCCAGCAGTCCAACACAGGGGGGATTAACCGGGGAGCTGTTTTTT
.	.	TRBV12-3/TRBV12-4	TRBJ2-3	CASSFKSDTQYF	TGTGCCAGCAGTTTTAAATCAGATACGCAGTATTTT
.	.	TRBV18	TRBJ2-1	CASSPGLISYNEQFF	TGTGCCAGCTCACCAGGGCTAATCTCCTACAATGAGCAGTTCTTC
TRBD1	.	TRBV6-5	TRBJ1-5	CASSSGTGGNQPQHF	TGTGCCAGCAGTTCCGGGACAGGGGGCAATCAGCCCCAGCATTTT
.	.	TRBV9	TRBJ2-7	CASSVAAAGPYEQYF	TGTGCCAGCAGCGTAGCTGCAGCGGGCCCCTACGAGCAGTACTTC
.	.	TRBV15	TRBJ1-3	CATIGPAAGNTIYF	TGTGCCACCATAGGCCCGGCGGCTGGAAACACCATATATTTT
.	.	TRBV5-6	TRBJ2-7	CASSVLLLGIDPYEQYF	TGTGCCAGCAGCGTTCTTCTACTAGGCATAGATCCCTACGAGCAGTACTTC
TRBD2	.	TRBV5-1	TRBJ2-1	CASSLGREYNEQFF	TGCGCCAGCAGCTTGGGGCGGGAGTACAATGAGCAGTTCTTC
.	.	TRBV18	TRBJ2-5	CASSPLGPPAQETQYF	TGTGCCAGCTCACCACTTGGCCCGCCCGCCCAAGAGACCCAGTACTTC
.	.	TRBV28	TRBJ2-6	CASGTVGTGTGANVLTF	TGTGCCAGCGGGACGGTAGGTACAGGGACTGGGGCCAACGTCCTGACTTTC
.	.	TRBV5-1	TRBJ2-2	CASRFYREGYTGELFF	TGCGCCAGCAGATTTTACCGAGAGGGGTACACCGGGGAGCTGTTTTTT
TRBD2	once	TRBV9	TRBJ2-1	CASSFQLANSRVDNEQFF	TGTGCCAGCAGCTTCCAACTAGCGAATTCTCGTGTGGACAATGAGCAGTTCTTC
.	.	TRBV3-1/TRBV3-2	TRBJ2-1	CASSQDRRGGEQFF	TGTGCCAGCAGCCAAGATAGAAGGGGAGGTGAGCAGTTCTTC
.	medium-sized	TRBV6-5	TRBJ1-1	CASRLNTEAFF	TGTGCCAGCAGACTGAACACTGAAGCTTTCTTT
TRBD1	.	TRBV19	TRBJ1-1	CASRRPQGTDTEAFF	TGTGCCAGTAGGCGCCCACAGGGGACGGACACTGAAGCTTTCTTT
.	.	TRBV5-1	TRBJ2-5	CASSASTSAETQYF	TGCGCCAGCAGCGCCTCGACTAGTGCAGAGACCCAGTACTTC
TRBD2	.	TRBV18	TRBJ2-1	CASSPPGLAGGMYEQFF	TGTGCCAGCTCACCACCGGGACTAGCGGGGGGGATGTATGAGCAGTTCTTC
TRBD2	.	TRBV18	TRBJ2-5	CASSPNTAGETQYF	TGTGCCAGCTCACCAAATACAGCGGGGGAGACCCAGTACTTC
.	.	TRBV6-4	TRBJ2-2	CASSDSRGGSNTGELFF	TGTGCCAGCAGTGACTCGAGGGGGGGATCCAACACCGGGGAGCTGTTTTTT
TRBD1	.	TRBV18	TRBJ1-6	CASSVQTGKNSPLHF	TGTGCCAGCTCAGTACAGACAGGGAAGAATTCACCCCTCCACTTT
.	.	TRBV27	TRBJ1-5	CASSPTGSLPNQPQHF	TGTGCCAGCAGTCCGACCGGGAGCCTCCCGAATCAGCCCCAGCATTTT
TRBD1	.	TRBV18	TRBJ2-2	CASSPLETGISGELFF	TGTGCCAGCTCACCACTGGAGACAGGGATCTCCGGGGAGCTGTTTTTT
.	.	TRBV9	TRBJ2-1	CASSVSGGRIRNEQFF	TGTGCCAGCAGCGTATCTGGGGGGCGCATACGGAATGAGCAGTTCTTC
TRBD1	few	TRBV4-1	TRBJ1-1	CASSHGDRGTEAFF	TGCGCCAGCAGCCACGGCGACAGGGGCACTGAAGCTTTCTTT
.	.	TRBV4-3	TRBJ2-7	CASSQDSSYEQYF	TGCGCCAGCAGCCAAGATTCCAGCTACGAGCAGTACTTC
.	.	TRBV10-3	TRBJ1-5	CAIRATGDSNQPQHF	TGTGCCATCAGGGCGACAGGTGATAGCAATCAGCCCCAGCATTTT
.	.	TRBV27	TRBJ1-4	CASSLWPNEKLFF	TGTGCCAGCAGTTTATGGCCCAATGAAAAACTGTTTTTT
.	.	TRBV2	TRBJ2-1	CASSELPGSYNEQFF	TGTGCCAGCAGTGAACTACCCGGGTCCTACAATGAGCAGTTCTTC
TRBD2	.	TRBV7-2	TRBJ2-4	CASSHSGRSGIQYF	TGTGCCAGCAGCCATAGCGGGAGGTCAGGCATTCAGTACTTC
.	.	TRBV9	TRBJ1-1	CASSVASGAITGNTEAFF	TGTGCCAGCAGCGTAGCCTCGGGGGCAATCACAGGGAACACTGAAGCTTTCTTT
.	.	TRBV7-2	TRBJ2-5	CASSPMGTIETQYF	TGTGCCAGCAGCCCCATGGGGACAATAGAGACCCAGTACTTC
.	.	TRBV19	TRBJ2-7	CASSSQLYNEQYF	TGTGCCAGTAGTTCCCAACTCTACAACGAGCAGTACTTC
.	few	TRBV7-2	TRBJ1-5	CASSSQHVSNQPQHF	TGTGCCAGCAGCTCCCAACACGTGTCCAATCAGCCCCAGCATTTT
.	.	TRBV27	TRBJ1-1	CASSLFLLGTVGTEAFF	TGTGCCAGCAGTTTATTTCTTTTGGGGACCGTGGGCACTGAAGCTTTCTTT
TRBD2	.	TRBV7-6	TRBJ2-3	CASSLATGGGTDTQYF	TGTGCCAGCAGCTTAGCGACCGGGGGGGGCACAGATACGCAGTATTTT
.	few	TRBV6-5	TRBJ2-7	CASSHRVERSYEQYF	TGTGCCAGCAGTCACCGTGTGGAACGGTCCTACGAGCAGTACTTC
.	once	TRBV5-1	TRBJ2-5	CASSLGGTGGETQYF	TGCGCCAGCAGCTTGGGGGGTACTGGTGGAGAGACCCAGTACTTC
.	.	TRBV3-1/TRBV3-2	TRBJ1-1	CASSQGMNTEAFF	TGTGCCAGCAGCCAAGGGATGAACACTGAAGCTTTCTTT
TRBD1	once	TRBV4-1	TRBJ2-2	CASSQQGARVTGELFF	TGCGCCAGCAGCCAACAGGGGGCGAGAGTCACCGGGGAGCTGTTTTTT
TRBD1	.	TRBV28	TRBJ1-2	CASSLQGDYGYTF	TGTGCCAGCAGTTTGCAGGGGGACTATGGCTACACCTTC
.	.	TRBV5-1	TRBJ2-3	CASSSAAEDTQYF	TGCGCCAGCAGTTCCGCTGCGGAAGATACGCAGTATTTT
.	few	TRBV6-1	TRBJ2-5	CASSTPQGPQETQYF	TGTGCCAGCAGTACCCCACAGGGTCCCCAAGAGACCCAGTACTTC
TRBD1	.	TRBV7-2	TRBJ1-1	CASSLLQGAYTEAFF	TGTGCCAGCAGCCTATTACAGGGGGCGTACACTGAAGCTTTCTTT
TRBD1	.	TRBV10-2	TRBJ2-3	CATSTLGQGGTDTQYF	TGCGCCACCAGTACTCTGGGACAGGGGGGCACAGATACGCAGTATTTT